This T cell receptor beta chain originates from a study of response to subunit inactivated influenza vaccine (dated 2018 in TCRdb). Regarding the complete study: To follow how T cells responded to a trivalent subunit inactivated influenza vaccine, the researchers relied on deep quantitative profiling of the T cell receptor repertoire.

The germline V gene encodes CDR1 SGHAT and CDR2 FQDESV (reference sequence). The CDR3 contains 18 residues, cysteine and phenylalanine counted. The CDR3 DNA has 54 bases and is translated from base 1. V and J are truncated by 5 bases and 4 bases respectively, leaving an intervening sequence of 23 bases. General study outcomes and caveats: The authors proposed that each seasonal influenza vaccination may bring in only a limited number of new T cells.

The method was RT-PCR. The sequencer was an Illumina HiSeq 2500. TCRdb handled the public reads itself, with Q25 trimming in fastp and clone calling in MiXCR, and kept productive beta chains. Rows with one shared CDR3 protein collapse into an entry with the most common genes and DNA. The table for this sample lists 500,000 to 600,000 distinct CDR3 sequences; less than 8% of them were counted only once. The ten largest clonotypes hold 10% to 15% of the sample. A remark on this clonotype: Its antigen specificity is not known. No base quality values were provided; no much bigger clone lies one nucleotide off.

The V and J segments used are TRBV11-1 and TRBJ2-2; the D gene is possibly TRBD2, with 6 bases matching. The sequenced sample was PBMCs from blood, obtained 23 to 25 months after vaccination. The sequence came from a man between 50 and 69 years old who received an inactivated influenza vaccine. Donor details come from another sample of the same person, matched by shared clones. The encoded CDR3 is CASSHLSGGLRGTGELFF. In nucleotide form, the sequence is TGTGCCAGCAGCCACCTGAGTGGAGGGTTAAGAGGCACCGGGGAGCTGTTTTTT.